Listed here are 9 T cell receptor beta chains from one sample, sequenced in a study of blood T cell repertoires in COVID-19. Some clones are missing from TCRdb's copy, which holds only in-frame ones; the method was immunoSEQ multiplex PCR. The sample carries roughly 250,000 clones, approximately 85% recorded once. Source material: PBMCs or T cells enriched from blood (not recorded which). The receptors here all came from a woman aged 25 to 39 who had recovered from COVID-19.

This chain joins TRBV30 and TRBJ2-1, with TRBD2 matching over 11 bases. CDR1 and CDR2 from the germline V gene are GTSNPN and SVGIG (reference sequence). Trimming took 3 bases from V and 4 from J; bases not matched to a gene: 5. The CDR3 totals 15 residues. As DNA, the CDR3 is TGTGCCTGGAGAGCCGGGACTAGCGGTTACAATGAGCAGTTCTTC. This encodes CAWRAGTSGYNEQFF. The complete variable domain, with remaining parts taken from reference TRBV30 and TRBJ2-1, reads SQTIHQWPATLVQPVGSPLSLECTVEGTSNPNLYWYRQAAGRGLQLLFYSVGIGQISSEVPQNLSASRPQDRQFILSSKKLLLSDSGFYLCAWRAGTSGYNEQFFGPGTRLTVL.

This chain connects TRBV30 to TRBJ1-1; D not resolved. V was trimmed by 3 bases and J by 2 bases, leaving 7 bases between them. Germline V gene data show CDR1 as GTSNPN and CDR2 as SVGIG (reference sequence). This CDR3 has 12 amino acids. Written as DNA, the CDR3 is TGTGCCTGGAGCAACAGAAACACTGAAGCTTTCTTT. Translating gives CAWSNRNTEAFF. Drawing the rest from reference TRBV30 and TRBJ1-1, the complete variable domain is SQTIHQWPATLVQPVGSPLSLECTVEGTSNPNLYWYRQAAGRGLQLLFYSVGIGQISSEVPQNLSASRPQDRQFILSSKKLLLSDSGFYLCAWSNRNTEAFFGQGTRLTVV.

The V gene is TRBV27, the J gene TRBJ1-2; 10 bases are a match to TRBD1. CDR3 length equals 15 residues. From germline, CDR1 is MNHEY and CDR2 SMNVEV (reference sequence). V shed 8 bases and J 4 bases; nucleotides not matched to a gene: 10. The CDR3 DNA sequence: TGTGCCAGCCGGGACAGGGGTGTACCTGGCTATGGCTACACCTTC. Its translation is CASRDRGVPGYGYTF.

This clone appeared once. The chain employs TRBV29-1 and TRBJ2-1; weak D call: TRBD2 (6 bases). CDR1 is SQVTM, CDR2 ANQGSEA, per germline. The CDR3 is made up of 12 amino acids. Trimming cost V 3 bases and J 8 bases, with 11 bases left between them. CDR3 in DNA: TGCAGCGTTGAGGGGGGTAGCGATGAGCAGTTCTTC. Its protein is CSVEGGSDEQFF.

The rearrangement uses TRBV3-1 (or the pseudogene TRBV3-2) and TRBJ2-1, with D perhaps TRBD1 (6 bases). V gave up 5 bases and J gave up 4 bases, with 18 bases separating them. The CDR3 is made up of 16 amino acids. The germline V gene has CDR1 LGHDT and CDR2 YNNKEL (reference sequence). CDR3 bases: TGTGCCAGCAGCGCTACTCAGGGGTCTCAGTACAATGAGCAGTTCTTC. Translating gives CASSATQGSQYNEQFF.

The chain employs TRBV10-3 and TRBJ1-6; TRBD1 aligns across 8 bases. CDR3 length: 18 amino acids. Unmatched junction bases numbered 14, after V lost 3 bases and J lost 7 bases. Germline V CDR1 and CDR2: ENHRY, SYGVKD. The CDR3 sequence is CAISDISLADRGNSPLHF. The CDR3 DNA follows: TGTGCCATCAGTGATATATCCCTCGCTGACAGGGGCAATTCACCCCTCCACTTT.

CDR3 DNA: TGTGCCAGCAGCGCCCGGGGTAGCGGGAGTTCAGATACGCAGTATTTT. Translated: CASSARGSGSSDTQYF. The gene calls are TRBV11-3 and TRBJ2-3; 9 nucleotides match TRBD2. CDR1 SGHNT and CDR2 YENEEA come from the germline V gene. The CDR3 is made up of 16 amino acids. V gave up 5 bases and J gave up 4 bases; unmatched junction bases: 10.

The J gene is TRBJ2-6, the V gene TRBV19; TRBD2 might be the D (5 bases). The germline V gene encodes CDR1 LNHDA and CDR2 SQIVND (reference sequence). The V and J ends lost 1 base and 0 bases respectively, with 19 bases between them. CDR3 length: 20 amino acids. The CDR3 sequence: CASSIVYAGLKNSGANVLTF. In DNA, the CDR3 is TGTGCCAGTAGTATAGTGTACGCTGGACTCAAGAACTCTGGGGCCAACGTCCTGACTTTC.

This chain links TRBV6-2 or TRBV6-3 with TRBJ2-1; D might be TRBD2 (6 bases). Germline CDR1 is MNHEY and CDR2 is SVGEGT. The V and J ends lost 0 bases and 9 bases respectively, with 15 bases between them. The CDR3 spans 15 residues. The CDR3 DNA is TGTGCCAGCAGTTACTCTACCCCATTTAGCGGTGAGCAGTTCTTC. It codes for CASSYSTPFSGEQFF.